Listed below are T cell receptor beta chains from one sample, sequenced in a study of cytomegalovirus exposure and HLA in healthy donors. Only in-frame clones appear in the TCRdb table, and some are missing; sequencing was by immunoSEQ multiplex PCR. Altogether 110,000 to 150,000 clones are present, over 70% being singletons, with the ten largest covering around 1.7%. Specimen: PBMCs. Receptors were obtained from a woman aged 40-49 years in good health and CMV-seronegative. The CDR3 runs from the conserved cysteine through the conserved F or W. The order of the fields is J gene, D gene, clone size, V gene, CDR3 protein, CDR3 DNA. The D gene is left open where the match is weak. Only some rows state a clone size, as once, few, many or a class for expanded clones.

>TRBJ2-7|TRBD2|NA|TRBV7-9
CASSLAGLAGGYEQYF
TGTGCCAGCAGCTTAGCTGGGCTAGCGGGAGGCTACGAGCAGTACTTC
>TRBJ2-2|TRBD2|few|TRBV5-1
CASSIRTSGDTGELFF
TGCGCCAGCAGCATTAGGACTAGCGGGGACACCGGGGAGCTGTTTTTT
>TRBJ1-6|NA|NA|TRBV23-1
CASTPQAPAYNSPLHF
TGCGCCAGCACCCCACAGGCCCCGGCATATAATTCACCCCTCCACTTT
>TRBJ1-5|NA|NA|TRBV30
CAWSTGPNQPQHF
TGTGCCTGGAGTACAGGGCCCAATCAGCCCCAGCATTTT
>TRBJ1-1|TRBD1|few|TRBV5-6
CASSLIHRGRDTEAFF
TGTGCCAGCAGCTTGATACACAGGGGGCGGGACACTGAAGCTTTCTTT
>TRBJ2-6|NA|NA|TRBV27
CASSFLTGLGANVLTF
TGTGCCAGCAGTTTTCTCACAGGGCTAGGGGCCAACGTCCTGACTTTC
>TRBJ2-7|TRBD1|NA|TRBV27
CASSLEGAPYEQYF
TGTGCCAGCAGTTTAGAGGGGGCCCCCTACGAGCAGTACTTC
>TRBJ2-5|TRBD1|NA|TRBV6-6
CASNTQGAGETQYF
TGTGCCAGCAACACCCAGGGGGCGGGCGAGACCCAGTACTTC
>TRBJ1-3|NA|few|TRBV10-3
CAISAEGSGNTIYF
TGTGCCATCAGTGCGGAGGGATCTGGAAACACCATATATTTT
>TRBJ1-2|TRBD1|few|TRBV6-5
CASSKTGVYGYTF
TGTGCCAGCAGTAAAACAGGGGTCTATGGCTACACCTTC
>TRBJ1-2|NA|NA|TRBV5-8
CASSPGSARGYTF
TGTGCCAGCAGCCCCGGGTCGGCCCGAGGCTACACCTTC
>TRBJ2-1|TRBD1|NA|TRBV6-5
CASRPGQTYNEQFF
TGTGCCAGCAGGCCGGGACAGACCTACAATGAGCAGTTCTTC
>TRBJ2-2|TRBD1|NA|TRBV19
CASSLSAYRGNTGELFF
TGTGCCAGTAGTTTGAGCGCGTACAGGGGAAACACCGGGGAGCTGTTTTTT
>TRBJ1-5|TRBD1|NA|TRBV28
CATRTQGRNQPQHF
TGTGCCACCCGCACACAGGGGCGCAATCAGCCCCAGCATTTT
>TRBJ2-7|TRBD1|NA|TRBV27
CASRSIGTGHYEQYF
TGTGCCAGCCGATCTATCGGGACAGGGCACTACGAGCAGTACTTC
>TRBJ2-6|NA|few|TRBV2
CASSVSAGANVLTF
TGTGCCAGCAGTGTGTCAGCTGGGGCCAACGTCCTGACTTTC
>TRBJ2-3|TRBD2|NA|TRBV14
CASSQDFGGGRTDTQYF
TGTGCCAGCAGCCAAGATTTTGGCGGGGGTCGCACAGATACGCAGTATTTT
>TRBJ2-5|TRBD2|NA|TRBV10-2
CATLSGGSGTQYF
TGCGCCACCCTTAGCGGGGGCTCGGGGACCCAGTACTTC
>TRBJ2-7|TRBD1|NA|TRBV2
CASSLGTGRYEQYF
TGTGCCAGCAGTCTCGGGACAGGGCGCTACGAGCAGTACTTC
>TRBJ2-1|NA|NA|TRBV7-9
CASSGFRPGWKGEQFF
TGTGCCAGCAGCGGCTTCCGCCCCGGGTGGAAGGGGGAGCAGTTCTTC
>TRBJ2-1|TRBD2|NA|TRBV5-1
CASSSTSGRGNEQFF
TGCGCCAGCAGCTCCACTAGCGGGAGGGGAAATGAGCAGTTCTTC
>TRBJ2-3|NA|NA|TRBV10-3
CAISDDQGWRDTQYF
TGTGCCATCAGTGACGACCAGGGGTGGAGAGATACGCAGTATTTT
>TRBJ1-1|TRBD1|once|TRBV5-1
CASSLSRGLFTEAFF
TGCGCCAGCAGCTTAAGCAGGGGGCTCTTCACTGAAGCTTTCTTT